A selection of T cell receptor beta chains follows, all from one sample in a study of PD-1 blockade in classical Hodgkin lymphoma. Assay used: immunoSEQ multiplex PCR; TCRdb lists only in-frame clones, some missing. Of fewer than 20,000 clones listed, roughly 81% are singletons. The sequencing sample was made of peripheral blood mononuclear cells (PBMCs). The receptors come from a human donor with classical Hodgkin lymphoma. Both conserved end residues are part of each CDR3. Each record gives: J gene, V gene, D gene, CDR3 protein. D genes are given only for firm matches.

TRBJ1-5,TRBV7-9,.,CASSLAPGRGTSPQHF
TRBJ2-2,TRBV6-4,TRBD2,CASSELAEAGELFF
TRBJ1-5,TRBV28,.,CASILGGRAQPQHF
TRBJ2-3,TRBV5-1,.,CASSPRQTDTQYF
TRBJ2-6,TRBV5-4,.,CASSLGGAGANVLTF
TRBJ2-2,TRBV6-1,TRBD1,CASSETGGIGELFF
TRBJ1-5,TRBV25-1,.,CASSESANSNQPQHF
TRBJ1-3,TRBV29-1,.,CSVEGLRGNTIYF
TRBJ2-7,TRBV28,TRBD1,CASSLLSGGVKAEQYF
TRBJ1-2,TRBV20-1,.,CSARVENYTF
TRBJ1-2,TRBV19,TRBD1,CASHNRDRGLGYTF
TRBJ2-1,TRBV19,.,CASSPRSLGDIDEQFF
TRBJ2-1,TRBV9,.,CASSVRPSYEQFF
TRBJ1-3,TRBV15,.,CATSSATSSGNTIYF
TRBJ2-5,TRBV6-1,.,CASSEVRPPGTQYF
TRBJ2-1,TRBV5-1,.,CASSLALPDLFF
TRBJ1-1,TRBV11-2,TRBD1,CASSSRDRGFSEAFF
TRBJ1-1,TRBV28,.,CASKTNTEAFF
TRBJ2-3,TRBV7-2,.,CASTPGDTQYF
TRBJ1-1,TRBV10-2,.,CASGRGTEAFF